These 23 T cell receptor beta chains were sequenced from one sample in a study of long-term antiretroviral therapy in people with HIV (dated by TCRdb to 2021 to 2024). The immunoSEQ hsTCRB v3.0 assay was used at survey level resolution to sequence the TRB variable region. As stored in TCRdb, this immuneACCESS dataset retains in-frame rearrangements with V and J assigned. A fraction of the clones does not appear; measured against another copy, unresolved V genes explain less than half of the discrepancy, and the remainder lacks a known reason. The sample table lists approximately 32,000 clones, roughly four fifths of them with a count of one. The leading ten clones occupy around 13% of the sample. The material was unsorted PBMCs, obtained 0.3 years after starting antiretroviral therapy. The source is a young man with HIV.

The chain joins TRBV7-2 to TRBJ2-2, with D uncertain. The germline V gene has CDR1 SGHTA and CDR2 FQGNSA. This CDR3 region has 15 residues. Between the trimmed V and J ends, which lost 1 base and 0 bases, there was a span of 6 bases. The CDR3 DNA follows: TGTGCCAGCAGCTTAGGGCCCCCGAACACCGGGGAGCTGTTTTTT. As protein: CASSLGPPNTGELFF.

This chain joins TRBV5-5 and TRBJ2-7; 7 nucleotides match TRBD2. The CDR3 is 14 amino acids. V shed 2 bases, J shed 2 bases, and the junction held 4 bases outside the gene matches. CDR1 and CDR2 from the germline V gene are SGHKS and YYEKEE (reference sequence). Here the CDR3 DNA reads TGTGCCAGCAGCTTCTCTAGCGGTACCTACGAGCAGTACTTC. Residues: CASSFSSGTYEQYF.

This clone turned up a few times. The rearrangement joins TRBV27 to TRBJ2-7; possibly TRBD1 or TRBD2 for D (5 bases each). The V end lost 6 bases, the J end lost 0 bases, and 18 bases lay between the germline ends. The germline CDR1 and CDR2 sequences are MNHEY and SMNVEV (reference sequence). The CDR3 runs to 16 residues. This CDR3 is CASSLHPGRVSYEQYF. CDR3 coding DNA: TGTGCCAGCAGCCTCCACCCGGGACGCGTCTCCTACGAGCAGTACTTC.

The rearrangement joins TRBV27 to TRBJ2-7; 7 bases match TRBD1. Looked up from germline, CDR1 is MNHEY and CDR2 is SMNVEV (reference sequence). V shed 3 bases and J 4 bases; nucleotides not matched to a gene: 3. The CDR3 has 13 residues. The CDR3, as DNA: TGTGCCAGCAGTTTGGGACAGAGGTACGAGCAGTACTTC. Its protein product is CASSLGQRYEQYF.

J is TRBJ2-7 and V is TRBV7-8; D possibly matches TRBD1 or TRBD2 (5 bases each). The CDR3 consists of 16 residues. The germline V and J ends were trimmed by 1 base and 3 bases, with 16 bases remaining between them. CDR1 is SGHVS, CDR2 FQNEAQ, per germline. CDR3: CASSLGAGAPLYEQYF. The CDR3, as DNA: TGTGCCAGCAGCTTAGGAGCCGGGGCGCCCCTCTACGAGCAGTACTTC.

The rearrangement links TRBV13 to TRBJ2-3; the match to TRBD2 covers 9 bases. The CDR3 runs 15 residues. V gave up 5 bases and J gave up 5 bases; unmatched junction bases: 8. Germline CDR1 and CDR2: PRHDT and FYEKMQ (reference sequence). The DNA for the CDR3 is TGTGCCAGCAGCCCGCGACTAGCGGAATTAGATACGCAGTATTTT. This codes for CASSPRLAELDTQYF.

This chain links TRBV2 with TRBJ2-7, with D tentatively TRBD2 (6 bases). The V end was cut by 7 bases, the J end by 3 bases, with 13 bases between. CDR1 and CDR2 from the germline V gene are SNHLY and FYNNEI. The CDR3 is 13 amino acids. The CDR3 is CASIATGDYEQYF. CDR3 nucleotides: TGTGCCAGCATCGCTACGGGGGACTACGAGCAGTACTTC.

The count of this clone is one. This chain joins TRBV4-3 and TRBJ2-3, with a weak D call TRBD2 (5 bases). Germline CDR1 and CDR2: LGHNA and YSLEER. V was shortened by 4 bases and J by 0 bases, with 14 bases between the two germline ends. The CDR3 has 16 residues. Written as DNA, the CDR3 is TGCGCCAGCAGCCGCCGGACTGCTGCTAGCACAGATACGCAGTATTTT. It is translated as CASSRRTAASTDTQYF.

The V and J genes are TRBV30 and TRBJ1-5; D perhaps matches TRBD1 (6 bases). The CDR3 spans 13 residues. V was cut by 8 bases and J by 6 bases, with 17 bases left in between. Germline values: CDR1 GTSNPN, CDR2 SVGIG (reference sequence). For the CDR3, the DNA is TGTGCCCTAGGGCAGGGGAAAGGTCAGCCCCAGCATTTT. Its protein is CALGQGKGQPQHF.

This clone appeared a few times. The gene calls are TRBV30 and TRBJ2-2, with a tentative D call TRBD2 (5 bases). Trimming stripped 3 bases from V and 4 bases from J, with 15 bases between. The germline gives CDR1 GTSNPN, CDR2 SVGIG (reference sequence). The CDR3 spans 15 residues. CDR3 bases: TGTGCCTGGAGCAACCCCCGGGGTGGCACCGGGGAGCTGTTTTTT. It codes for CAWSNPRGGTGELFF.

The rearrangement uses TRBV4-3 and TRBJ2-1; no clear D gene. V was pared by 0 bases and J by 8 bases, with 11 bases between. Germline values: CDR1 LGHNA, CDR2 YSLEER. The CDR3 spans 14 residues. The CDR3 region is CASSQDLAPDEQFF. CDR3 bases: TGCGCCAGCAGCCAAGATCTTGCCCCCGATGAGCAGTTCTTC.

The chain joins TRBV27 to TRBJ2-2; D gene ambiguous. This CDR3 spans 13 amino acids. The germline gives CDR1 MNHEY, CDR2 SMNVEV (reference sequence). Trimming left V 0 bases short and J 4 bases short, with 3 bases between. CDR3 loop: CASSLSSTGELFF. In DNA form, the CDR3 reads TGTGCCAGCAGTTTATCCTCCACCGGGGAGCTGTTTTTT.

The chain uses TRBV6-5 and TRBJ2-5; D is perhaps TRBD2 (6 bases). The CDR3 extends over 14 amino acids. CDR1 and CDR2 from the germline V gene are MNHEY and SVGAGI. Trimming cost V 4 bases and J 1 base, with 10 bases left between them. The CDR3 spells CASSSPGGQETQYF. The CDR3 DNA sequence: TGTGCCAGCAGTTCCCCCGGGGGCCAAGAGACCCAGTACTTC.

The chain is built from TRBV7-2 and TRBJ2-1; 9 nucleotides line up with TRBD2. The trim removed 3 bases at V and 13 bases at J, leaving 7 bases unmatched. The CDR3 contains 13 residues. Germline CDR1 SGHTA, CDR2 FQGNSA. CDR3 amino acids: CASSFNSGSYQFF. CDR3 coding DNA: TGTGCCAGCAGCTTTAATAGCGGGAGCTACCAGTTCTTC.

CDR3 sequence reads: CASSVRTGGGEKLFF. CDR3 sequence (DNA): TGTGCCAGCAGTGTACGGACAGGGGGGGGCGAAAAACTGTTTTTT. This sequence joins TRBV6-1 and TRBJ1-4, with 10 nucleotides matching TRBD1. Per the germline V gene, CDR1 is MNHNS and CDR2 is SASEGT. The CDR3 extends over 15 amino acids. V was clipped by 4 bases and J by 8 bases; unmatched bases: 7.

V is TRBV11-2 and J is TRBJ2-1; D is uncertain. Trimming removed 1 base from V and 13 bases from J, with 8 bases in between. Germline lookup yields CDR1 SGHAT and CDR2 FQNNGV. The length of the CDR3 is 11 residues. The CDR3 coding sequence is TGTGCCAGCAGCTTAGGGACCTTACAGTTCTTC. The encoded protein is CASSLGTLQFF.

The chain links TRBV2 to TRBJ2-7, with 7 bases matching TRBD1. Germline V CDR1 and CDR2: SNHLY, FYNNEI. Losses at the gene ends were 3 bases for V and 2 bases for J; bases not matched to a gene: 7. The CDR3 extends over 15 amino acids. Here the CDR3 DNA reads TGTGCCAGCAGTGACCTGCGGCAGGGGGCCTACGAGCAGTACTTC. It translates to CASSDLRQGAYEQYF. Full variable domain (outside the CDR3, taken from reference TRBV2 and TRBJ2-7): EPEVTQTPSHQVTQMGQEVILRCVPISNHLYFYWYRQILGQKVEFLVSFYNNEISEKSEIFDDQFSVERPDGSNFTLKIRSTKLEDSAMYFCASSDLRQGAYEQYFGPGTRLTVT.

The gene calls are TRBV28 and TRBJ2-2, with D hard to call. This CDR3 contains 16 residues. CDR1 is MDHEN and CDR2 is SYDVKM in the germline V gene. The V and J ends lost 2 bases and 4 bases respectively, with 14 bases between them. CDR3 DNA: TGTGCCAGCAGTTTAGGGTACAGTTCCTTCACCGGGGAGCTGTTTTTT. It encodes CASSLGYSSFTGELFF.

The rearrangement uses TRBV6-1 and TRBJ2-7; 12 nucleotides align to TRBD1. The CDR3 sequence is 15 residues long. The germline V gene encodes CDR1 MNHNS and CDR2 SASEGT. Trimming at V came to 2 bases and at J to 7 bases, leaving 6 bases not matched to a gene. Written as DNA, the CDR3 is TGTGCCAGCAGTGAACCGGGACAGGGGGCGCGTGAGCAGTACTTC. Translation: CASSEPGQGAREQYF.

J is TRBJ1-2 and V is TRBV7-2; 9 nucleotides agree with TRBD1. The CDR3 is 14 residues long. Trimming at V came to 5 bases and at J to 8 bases, leaving 9 bases not matched to a gene. The germline CDR1 and CDR2 sequences are SGHTA and FQGNSA. The CDR3 sequence is CASSPLDRGLGYTF. CDR3 nucleotides: TGTGCCAGCAGCCCTCTGGACAGGGGCTTGGGCTACACCTTC.

The chain carries TRBV4-3 and TRBJ2-3, with D perhaps TRBD1 (6 bases). The CDR3 contains 16 residues. Germline V gene lookup returns CDR1 LGHNA and CDR2 YSLEER. Between the trimmed V and J ends, which lost 3 bases and 5 bases, there was a span of 18 bases. The CDR3: CASSHSRGSWRDTQYF. The CDR3 DNA reads TGCGCCAGCAGCCACTCCAGGGGCTCTTGGAGAGATACGCAGTATTTT.

This rearrangement joins TRBV6-5 to TRBJ2-7; 9 bases are shared with TRBD1. The J segment lost 6 bases and the V segment lost 6 bases, leaving 9 bases of the junction unmatched. Germline assignment: CDR1 MNHEY and CDR2 SVGAGI. CDR3 length: 14 residues. Written as DNA, the CDR3 is TGTGCCAGCAGCTCCCGGGACAGGGTCCCCGAGCAGTACTTC. Translating gives CASSSRDRVPEQYF.

In this sample, this clone turned up a few times. The chain recombines TRBV30 with TRBJ2-6; D might be TRBD2 (6 bases). This CDR3 comprises 16 residues. V was shortened by 0 bases and J by 4 bases, with 13 bases between the two germline ends. Looked up from germline, CDR1 is GTSNPN and CDR2 is SVGIG (reference sequence). CDR3 region: CAWSVPAGNGANVLTF. CDR3 DNA sequence: TGTGCCTGGAGTGTACCGGCGGGGAACGGGGCCAACGTCCTGACTTTC.